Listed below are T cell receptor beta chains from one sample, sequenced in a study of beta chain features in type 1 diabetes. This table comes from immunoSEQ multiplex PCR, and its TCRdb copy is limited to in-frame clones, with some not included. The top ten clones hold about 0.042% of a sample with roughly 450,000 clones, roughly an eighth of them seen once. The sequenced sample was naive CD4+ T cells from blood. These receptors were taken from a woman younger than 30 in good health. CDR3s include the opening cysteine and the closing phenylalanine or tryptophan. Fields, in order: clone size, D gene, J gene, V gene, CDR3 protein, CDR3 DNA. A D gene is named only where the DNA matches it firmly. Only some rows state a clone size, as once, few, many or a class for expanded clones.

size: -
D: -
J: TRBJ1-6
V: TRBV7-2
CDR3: CASSSRYLQESSYNSPLHF
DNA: TGTGCCAGCAGCTCCCGATATCTACAGGAGAGCTCCTATAATTCACCCCTCCACTTT

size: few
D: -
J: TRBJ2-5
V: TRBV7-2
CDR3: CASSPRRWGYQGETQYF
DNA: TGTGCCAGCAGCCCCCGACGGTGGGGTTACCAAGGGGAGACCCAGTACTTC

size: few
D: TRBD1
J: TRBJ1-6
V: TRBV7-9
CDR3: CASSSGSGTGGSPLHF
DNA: TGTGCCAGCAGTTCTGGTTCCGGGACAGGGGGTTCACCCCTCCACTTT

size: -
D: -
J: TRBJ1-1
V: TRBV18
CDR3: CASSPGLNTEAFF
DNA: TGTGCCAGCTCGCCTGGCCTGAACACTGAAGCTTTCTTT

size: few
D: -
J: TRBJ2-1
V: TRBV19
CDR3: CASSIGRSYNEQFF
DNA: TGTGCCAGTAGTATAGGGAGGTCTTACAATGAGCAGTTCTTC

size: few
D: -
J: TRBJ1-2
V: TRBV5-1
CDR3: CASSLYAETGGYTF
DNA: TGCGCCAGCAGCTTGTATGCAGAAACAGGAGGCTACACCTTC

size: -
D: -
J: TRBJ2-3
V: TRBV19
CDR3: CASSATLTDTQYF
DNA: TGTGCCAGTAGTGCGACTCTCACAGATACGCAGTATTTT

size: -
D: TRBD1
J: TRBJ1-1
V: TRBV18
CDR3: CASSRQGDTEAFF
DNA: TGTGCCAGCTCACGTCAGGGGGACACTGAAGCTTTCTTT

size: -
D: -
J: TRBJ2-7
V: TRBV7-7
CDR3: CASSLGLADEQYF
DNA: TGTGCTAGCAGCTTAGGGTTAGCGGACGAGCAGTACTTC

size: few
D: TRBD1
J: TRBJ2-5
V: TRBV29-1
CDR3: CSVEPGGVETQYF
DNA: TGCAGCGTTGAGCCAGGGGGCGTGGAGACCCAGTACTTC

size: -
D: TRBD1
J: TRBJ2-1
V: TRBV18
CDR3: CASSLDRGNEQFF
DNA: TGTGCCAGCTCACTAGACAGGGGGAATGAGCAGTTCTTC

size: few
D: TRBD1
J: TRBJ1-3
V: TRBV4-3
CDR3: CASSQALDRLGNTIYF
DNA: TGCGCCAGCAGCCAAGCTCTGGACAGGCTTGGAAACACCATATATTTT

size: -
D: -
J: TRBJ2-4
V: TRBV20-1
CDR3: CSADTKNIQYF
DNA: TGCAGTGCGGATACCAAAAACATTCAGTACTTC